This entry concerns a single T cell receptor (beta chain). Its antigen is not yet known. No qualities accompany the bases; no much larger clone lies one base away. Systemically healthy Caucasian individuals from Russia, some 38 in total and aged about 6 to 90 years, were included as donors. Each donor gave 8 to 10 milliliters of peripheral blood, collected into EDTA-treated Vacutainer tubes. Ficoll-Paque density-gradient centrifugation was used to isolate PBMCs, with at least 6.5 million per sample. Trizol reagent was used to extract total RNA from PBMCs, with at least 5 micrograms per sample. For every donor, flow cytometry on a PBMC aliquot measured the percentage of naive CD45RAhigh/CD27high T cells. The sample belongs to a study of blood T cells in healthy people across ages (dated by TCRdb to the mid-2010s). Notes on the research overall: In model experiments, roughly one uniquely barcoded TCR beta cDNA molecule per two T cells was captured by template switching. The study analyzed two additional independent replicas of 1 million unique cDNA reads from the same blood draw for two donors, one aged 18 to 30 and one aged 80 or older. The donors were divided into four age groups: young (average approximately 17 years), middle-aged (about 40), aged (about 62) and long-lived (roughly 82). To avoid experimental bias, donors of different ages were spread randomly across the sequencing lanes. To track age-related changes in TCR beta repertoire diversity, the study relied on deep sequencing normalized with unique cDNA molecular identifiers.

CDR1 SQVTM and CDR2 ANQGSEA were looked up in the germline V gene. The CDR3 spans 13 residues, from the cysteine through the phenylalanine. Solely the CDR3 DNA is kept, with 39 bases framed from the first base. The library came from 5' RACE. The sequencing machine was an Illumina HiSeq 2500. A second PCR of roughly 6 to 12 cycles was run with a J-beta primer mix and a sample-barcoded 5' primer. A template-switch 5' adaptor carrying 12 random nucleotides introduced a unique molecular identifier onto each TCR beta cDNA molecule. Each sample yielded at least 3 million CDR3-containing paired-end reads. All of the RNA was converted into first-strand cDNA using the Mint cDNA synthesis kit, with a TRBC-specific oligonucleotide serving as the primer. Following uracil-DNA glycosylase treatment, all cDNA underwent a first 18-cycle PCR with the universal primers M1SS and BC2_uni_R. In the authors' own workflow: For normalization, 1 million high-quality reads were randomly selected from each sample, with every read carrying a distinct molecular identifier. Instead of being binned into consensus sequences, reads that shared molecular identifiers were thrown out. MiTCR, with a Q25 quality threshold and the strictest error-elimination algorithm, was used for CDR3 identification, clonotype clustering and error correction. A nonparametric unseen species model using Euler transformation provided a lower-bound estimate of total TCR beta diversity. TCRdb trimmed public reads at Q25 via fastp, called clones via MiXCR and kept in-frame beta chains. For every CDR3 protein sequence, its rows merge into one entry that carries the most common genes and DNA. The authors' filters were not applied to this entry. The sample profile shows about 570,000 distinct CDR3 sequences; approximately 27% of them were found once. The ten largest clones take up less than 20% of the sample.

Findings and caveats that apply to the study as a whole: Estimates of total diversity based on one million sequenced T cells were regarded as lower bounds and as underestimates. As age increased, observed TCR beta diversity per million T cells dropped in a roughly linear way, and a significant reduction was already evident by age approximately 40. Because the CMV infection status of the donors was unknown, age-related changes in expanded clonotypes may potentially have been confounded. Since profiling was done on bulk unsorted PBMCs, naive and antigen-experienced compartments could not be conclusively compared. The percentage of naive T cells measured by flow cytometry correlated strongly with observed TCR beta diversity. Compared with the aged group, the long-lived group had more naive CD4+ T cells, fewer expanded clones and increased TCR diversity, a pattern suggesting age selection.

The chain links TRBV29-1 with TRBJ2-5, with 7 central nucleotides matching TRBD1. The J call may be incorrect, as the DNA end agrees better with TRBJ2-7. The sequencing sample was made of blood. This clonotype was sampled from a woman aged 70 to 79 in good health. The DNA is TGCAGCGTGAGAAAGACAGGGACGTACGAGCAGTACTTC. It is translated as CSVRKTGTYEQYF.